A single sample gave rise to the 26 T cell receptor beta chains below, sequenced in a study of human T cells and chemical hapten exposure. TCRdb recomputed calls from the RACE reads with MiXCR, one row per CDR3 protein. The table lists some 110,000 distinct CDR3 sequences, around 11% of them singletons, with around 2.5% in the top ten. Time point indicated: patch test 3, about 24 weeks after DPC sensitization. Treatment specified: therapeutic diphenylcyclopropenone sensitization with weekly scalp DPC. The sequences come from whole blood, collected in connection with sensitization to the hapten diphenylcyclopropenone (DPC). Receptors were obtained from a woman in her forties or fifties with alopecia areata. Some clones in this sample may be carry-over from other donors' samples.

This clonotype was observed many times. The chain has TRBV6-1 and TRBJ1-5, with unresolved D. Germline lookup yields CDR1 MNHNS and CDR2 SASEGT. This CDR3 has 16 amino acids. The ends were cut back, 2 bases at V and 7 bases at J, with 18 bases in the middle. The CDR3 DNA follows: TGTGCCAGCAGTGAATTGGAGGGATTAGTCGGCCAGCCCCAGCATTTT. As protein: CASSELEGLVGQPQHF.

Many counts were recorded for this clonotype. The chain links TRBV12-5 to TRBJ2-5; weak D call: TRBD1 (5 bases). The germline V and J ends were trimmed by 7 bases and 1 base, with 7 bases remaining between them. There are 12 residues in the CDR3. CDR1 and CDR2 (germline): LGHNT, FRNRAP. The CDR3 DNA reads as TGTGCTAGTGCCCAGGGCCAAGAGACCCAGTACTTC. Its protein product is CASAQGQETQYF.

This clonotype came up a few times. CDR3 sequence: CASTLGTVWGSGNTIYF. CDR3 sequence (DNA): TGTGCCAGCACCCTGGGGACGGTGTGGGGCTCTGGAAACACCATATATTTT. The rearrangement uses TRBV5-8 and TRBJ1-3; D perhaps matches TRBD1 (5 bases). V gave up 6 bases and J gave up 0 bases, with 19 bases separating them. The CDR3 has 17 residues. CDR1 SGHTS and CDR2 YDEGEE come from the germline V gene.

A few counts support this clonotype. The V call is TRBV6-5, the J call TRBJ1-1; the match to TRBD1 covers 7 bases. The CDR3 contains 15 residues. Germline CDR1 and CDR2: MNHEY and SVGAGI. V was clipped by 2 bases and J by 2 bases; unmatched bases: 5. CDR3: CASSYHRQGNTEAFF. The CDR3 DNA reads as TGTGCCAGCAGTTACCACCGACAGGGCAACACTGAAGCTTTCTTT.

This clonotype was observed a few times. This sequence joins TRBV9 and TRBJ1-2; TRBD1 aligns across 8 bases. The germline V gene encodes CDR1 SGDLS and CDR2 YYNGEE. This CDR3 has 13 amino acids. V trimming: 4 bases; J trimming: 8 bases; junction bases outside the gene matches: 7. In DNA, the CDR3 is TGTGCCAGCAGCCATGCAGGGGGCCCCGGCTACACCTTC. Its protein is CASSHAGGPGYTF.

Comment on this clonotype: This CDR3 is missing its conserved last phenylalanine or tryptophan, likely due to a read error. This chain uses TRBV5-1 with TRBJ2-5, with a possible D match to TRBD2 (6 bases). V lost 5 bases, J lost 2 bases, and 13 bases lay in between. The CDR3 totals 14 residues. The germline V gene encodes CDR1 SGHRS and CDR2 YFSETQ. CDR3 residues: CASRRDWAQETQYS. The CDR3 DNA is TGCGCCAGCAGACGGGACTGGGCGCAAGAGACCCAGTACTCC.

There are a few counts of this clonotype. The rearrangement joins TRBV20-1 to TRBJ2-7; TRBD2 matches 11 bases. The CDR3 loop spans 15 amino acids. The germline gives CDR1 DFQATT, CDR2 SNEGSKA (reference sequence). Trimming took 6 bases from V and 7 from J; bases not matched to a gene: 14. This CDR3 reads CSAARTSGPSFEQYF. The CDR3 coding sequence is TGCAGTGCCGCCCGGACTAGCGGGCCCTCATTTGAGCAGTACTTC.

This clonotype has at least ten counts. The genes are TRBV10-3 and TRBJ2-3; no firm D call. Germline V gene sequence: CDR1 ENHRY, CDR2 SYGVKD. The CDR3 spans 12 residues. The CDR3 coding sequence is TGTGCTCACAAGGGAAGCACAGATACGCAGTATTTT. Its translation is CAHKGSTDTQYF.

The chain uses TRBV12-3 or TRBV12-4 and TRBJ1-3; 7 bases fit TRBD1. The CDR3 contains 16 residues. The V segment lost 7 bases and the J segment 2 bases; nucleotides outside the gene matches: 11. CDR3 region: CASTPAGRGTGNTIYF. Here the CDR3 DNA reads TGTGCCAGCACTCCCGCGGGCAGGGGGACTGGAAACACCATATATTTT.

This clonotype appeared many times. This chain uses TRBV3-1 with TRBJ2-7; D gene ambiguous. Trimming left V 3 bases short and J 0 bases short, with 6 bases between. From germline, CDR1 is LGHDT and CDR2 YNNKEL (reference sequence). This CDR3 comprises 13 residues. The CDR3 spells CASSHGPSYEQYF. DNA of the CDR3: TGTGCCAGCAGCCACGGGCCCTCCTACGAGCAGTACTTC.

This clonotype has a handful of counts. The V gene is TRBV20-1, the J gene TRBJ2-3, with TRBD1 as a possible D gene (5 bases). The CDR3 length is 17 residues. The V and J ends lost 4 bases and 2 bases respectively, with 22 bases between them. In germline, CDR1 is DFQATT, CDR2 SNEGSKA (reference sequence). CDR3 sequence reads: CSATTPLRRQYTDTQYF. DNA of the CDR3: TGCAGTGCTACGACCCCCCTCCGCAGACAGTACACAGATACGCAGTATTTT.

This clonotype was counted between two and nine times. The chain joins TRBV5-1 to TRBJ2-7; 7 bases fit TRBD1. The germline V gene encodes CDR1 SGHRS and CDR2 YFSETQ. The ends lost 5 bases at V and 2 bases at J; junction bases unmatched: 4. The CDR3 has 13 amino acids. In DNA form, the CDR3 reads TGCGCCAGCAGTAGGGACAGAACCTACGAGCAGTACTTC. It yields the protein CASSRDRTYEQYF.

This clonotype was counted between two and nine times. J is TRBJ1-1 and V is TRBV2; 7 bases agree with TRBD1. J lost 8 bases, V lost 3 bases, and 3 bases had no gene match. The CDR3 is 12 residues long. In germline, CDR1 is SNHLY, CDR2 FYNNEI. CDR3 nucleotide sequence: TGTGCCAGCAGTGAGACAGGGCTGGAAGCTTTCTTT. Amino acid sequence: CASSETGLEAFF.

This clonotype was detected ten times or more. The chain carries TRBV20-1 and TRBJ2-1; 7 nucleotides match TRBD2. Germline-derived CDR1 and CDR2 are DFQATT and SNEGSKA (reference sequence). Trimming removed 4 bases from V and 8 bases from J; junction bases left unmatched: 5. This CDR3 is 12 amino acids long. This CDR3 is CSATLLAYEQFF. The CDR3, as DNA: TGCAGTGCTACCCTACTAGCGTATGAGCAGTTCTTC.

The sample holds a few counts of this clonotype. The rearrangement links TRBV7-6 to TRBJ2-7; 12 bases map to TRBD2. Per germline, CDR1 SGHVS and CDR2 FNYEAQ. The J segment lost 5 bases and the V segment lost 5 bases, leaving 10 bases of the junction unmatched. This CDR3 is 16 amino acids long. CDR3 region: CASSPFTSGGNHEQYF. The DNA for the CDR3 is TGTGCCAGCAGCCCCTTCACTAGCGGGGGGAACCACGAGCAGTACTTC.

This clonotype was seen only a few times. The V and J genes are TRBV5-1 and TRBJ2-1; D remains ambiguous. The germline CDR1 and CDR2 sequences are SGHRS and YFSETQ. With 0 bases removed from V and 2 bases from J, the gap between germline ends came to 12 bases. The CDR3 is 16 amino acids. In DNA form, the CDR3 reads TGCGCCAGCAGCTTGGTGACGACACCAACCTACAATGAGCAGTTCTTC. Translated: CASSLVTTPTYNEQFF.

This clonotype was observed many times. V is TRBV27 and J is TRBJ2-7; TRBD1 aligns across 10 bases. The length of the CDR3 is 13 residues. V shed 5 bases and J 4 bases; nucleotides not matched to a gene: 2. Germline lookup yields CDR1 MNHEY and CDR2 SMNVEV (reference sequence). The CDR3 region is CASSMGQGYEQYF. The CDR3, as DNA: TGTGCCAGCAGTATGGGACAGGGGTACGAGCAGTACTTC.

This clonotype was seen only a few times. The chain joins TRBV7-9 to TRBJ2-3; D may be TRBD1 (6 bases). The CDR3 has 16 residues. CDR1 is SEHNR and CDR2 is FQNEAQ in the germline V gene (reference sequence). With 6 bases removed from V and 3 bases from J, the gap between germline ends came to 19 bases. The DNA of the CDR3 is TGTGCCAGCAGACAAGAGTCCGGACAGACTACAGATACGCAGTATTTT. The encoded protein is CASRQESGQTTDTQYF. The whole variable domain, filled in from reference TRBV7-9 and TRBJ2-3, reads DTGVSQNPRHKITKRGQNVTFRCDPISEHNRLYWYRQTLGQGPEFLTYFQNEAQLEKSRLLSDRFSAERPKGSFSTLEIQRTEQGDSAMYLCASRQESGQTTDTQYFGPGTRLTVL.

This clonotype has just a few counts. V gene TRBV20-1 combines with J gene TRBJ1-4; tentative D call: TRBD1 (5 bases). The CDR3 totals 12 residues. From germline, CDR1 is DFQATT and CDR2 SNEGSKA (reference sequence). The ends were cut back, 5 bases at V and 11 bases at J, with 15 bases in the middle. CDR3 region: CSARQPGEKLFF. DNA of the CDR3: TGCAGTGCTCGTCAACCGGGGGAGAAACTGTTTTTT.

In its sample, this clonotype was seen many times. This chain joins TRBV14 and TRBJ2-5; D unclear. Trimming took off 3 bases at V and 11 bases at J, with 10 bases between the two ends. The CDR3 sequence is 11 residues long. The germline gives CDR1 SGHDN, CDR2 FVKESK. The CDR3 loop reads CASSQTGVQYF. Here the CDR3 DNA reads TGTGCCAGCAGCCAGACTGGAGTACAGTACTTC.

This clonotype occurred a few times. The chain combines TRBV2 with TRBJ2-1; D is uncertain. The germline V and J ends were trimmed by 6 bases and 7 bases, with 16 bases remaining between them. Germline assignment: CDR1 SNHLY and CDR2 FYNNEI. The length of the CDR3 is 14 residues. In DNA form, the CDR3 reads TGTGCCAGCAGAATCCTCCAGGCCCAGAATGAGCAGTTCTTC. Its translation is CASRILQAQNEQFF. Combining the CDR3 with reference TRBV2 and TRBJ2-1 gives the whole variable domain EPEVTQTPSHQVTQMGQEVILRCVPISNHLYFYWYRQILGQKVEFLVSFYNNEISEKSEIFDDQFSVERPDGSNFTLKIRSTKLEDSAMYFCASRILQAQNEQFFGPGTRLTVL.

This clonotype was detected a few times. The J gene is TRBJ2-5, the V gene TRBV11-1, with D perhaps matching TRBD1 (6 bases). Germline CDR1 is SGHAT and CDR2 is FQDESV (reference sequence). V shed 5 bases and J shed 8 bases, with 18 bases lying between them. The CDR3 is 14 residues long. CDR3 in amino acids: CASSLRTAPGTQYF. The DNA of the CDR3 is TGTGCCAGCAGCCTTAGGACAGCCCCAGGTACCCAGTACTTC.

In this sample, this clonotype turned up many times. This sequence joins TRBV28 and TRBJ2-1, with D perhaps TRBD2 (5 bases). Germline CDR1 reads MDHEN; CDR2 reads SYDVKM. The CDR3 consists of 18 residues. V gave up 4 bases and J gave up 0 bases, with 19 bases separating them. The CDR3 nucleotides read TGTGCCAGCAGTTCCACCCGTGATGGACTTAGCTCCTACAATGAGCAGTTCTTC. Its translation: CASSSTRDGLSSYNEQFF.

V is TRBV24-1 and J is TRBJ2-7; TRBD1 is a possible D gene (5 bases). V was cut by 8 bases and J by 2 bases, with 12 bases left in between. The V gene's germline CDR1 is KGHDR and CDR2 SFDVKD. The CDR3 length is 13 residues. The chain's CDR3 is CATTLGQAYEQYF. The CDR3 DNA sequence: TGTGCCACCACCCTCGGACAAGCCTACGAGCAGTACTTC.

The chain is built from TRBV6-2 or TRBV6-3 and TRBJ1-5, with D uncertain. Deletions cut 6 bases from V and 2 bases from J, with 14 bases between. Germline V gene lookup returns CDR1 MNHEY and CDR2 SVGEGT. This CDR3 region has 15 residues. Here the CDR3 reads CASSGEQTRNQPQHF. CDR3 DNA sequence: TGTGCCAGCAGCGGGGAACAGACACGCAATCAGCCCCAGCATTTT.

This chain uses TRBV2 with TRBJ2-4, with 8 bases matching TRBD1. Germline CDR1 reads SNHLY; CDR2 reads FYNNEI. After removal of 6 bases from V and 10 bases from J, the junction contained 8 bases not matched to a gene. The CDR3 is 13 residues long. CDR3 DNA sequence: TGTGCCAGCAGGCCAGGGGGCGCTTCTATTCAGTACTTC. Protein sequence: CASRPGGASIQYF.